This T cell receptor beta chain comes out of a study of T-cell reconstitution after alpha-beta-depleted transplantation in children. The V gene end was trimmed by 4 bases and the J gene end by 9 bases; junction bases not matched to a gene: 8. In germline, CDR1 is SQVTM, CDR2 ANQGSEA. The CDR3 totals 14 residues. Preparation of the TCRbeta library used unique molecular identifiers. TCRdb re-analysed the PCR reads in MiXCR, keeping a single row per CDR3 protein. The data show hundreds of thousands of distinct CDR3 sequences, 10% to 15% seen once. This clonotype was observed many times. Antigen: not known. Regarding the study as a whole: Several hundred rapidly expanded clones from non-depleted graft cells reportedly supplied alpha-beta T cells about two months post-transplant. At the one-year point after transplant, T-cell counts and TCRbeta diversity were found to come mostly from T cells that had been newly produced.

This sequence was found in a male patient between 5 and 17 years old who had a stem cell transplant for acute myeloid leukemia, so the T cells may come from the graft donor. The J gene is TRBJ2-1, the V gene TRBV29-1; 11 bases agree with TRBD1. This specimen was PBMCs, mostly from graft donor cells, taken 360 days after TCRalphabeta/CD19-depleted stem cell transplant. CDR3: CSVGDRGYNAEQFF. The DNA of the CDR3 is TGCAGCGTTGGGGACAGGGGGTACAATGCTGAGCAGTTCTTC.